These 23 T cell receptor beta chains came from one sample sequenced in a study of blood T cell repertoires in COVID-19. Assay: immunoSEQ multiplex PCR; the TCRdb copy retains only in-frame clones and omits some. This table has roughly 130,000 clones, more than 70% appearing once. Material for sequencing was peripheral blood. All receptors derive from a woman aged 55-70 years with acute or convalescent COVID-19.

V usage is TRBV9 and J usage is TRBJ2-1, with D maybe TRBD1 (6 bases). The CDR3 is made up of 15 amino acids. V lost 6 bases and J lost 4, with 17 bases in between. CDR1 and CDR2 from the germline V gene are SGDLS and YYNGEE. Here the CDR3 reads CASNSRDTAYNEQFF. The CDR3 DNA is TGTGCCAGCAACAGCCGGGACACGGCGTACAATGAGCAGTTCTTC. Full variable domain (outside the CDR3, taken from reference TRBV9 and TRBJ2-1): DSGVTQTPKHLITATGQRVTLRCSPRSGDLSVYWYQQSLDQGLQFLIQYYNGEERAKGNILERFSAQQFPDLHSELNLSSLELGDSALYFCASNSRDTAYNEQFFGPGTRLTVL.

The V and J genes are TRBV3-1 (or the pseudogene TRBV3-2) and TRBJ2-2; 11 nucleotides agree with TRBD2. The CDR3 is made up of 16 amino acids. Germline V gene data show CDR1 as LGHDT and CDR2 as YNNKEL (reference sequence). The ends lost 1 base at V and 7 bases at J; junction bases unmatched: 5. The CDR3 region is CASSQGLAGGGGELFF. Here the CDR3 DNA reads TGTGCCAGCAGCCAAGGCCTAGCGGGAGGTGGCGGGGAGCTGTTTTTT.

The rearrangement uses TRBV12-3 or TRBV12-4 and TRBJ1-5; D is ambiguous. This CDR3 spans 13 amino acids. V shed 2 bases and J shed 8 bases, with 10 bases lying between them. The CDR3 nucleotides are TGTGCCAGCAGTTTAAAATTCACTGAGCCCCAGCATTTT. Amino acids: CASSLKFTEPQHF.

The V call is TRBV10-1, the J call TRBJ2-1; 9 bases are a match to TRBD2. The V gene end was trimmed by 0 bases and the J gene end by 1 base; junction bases not matched to a gene: 1. This CDR3 is 16 amino acids long. The V gene's germline CDR1 is WNHNN and CDR2 SYGVQD (reference sequence). The CDR3 region is CASSESSGGSYNEQFF. As DNA, the CDR3 is TGCGCCAGCAGTGAGTCTAGCGGGGGTTCCTACAATGAGCAGTTCTTC.

The V gene is TRBV2, the J gene TRBJ1-5, with TRBD1 matching 12 bases. The germline V gene has CDR1 SNHLY and CDR2 FYNNEI. The CDR3 totals 17 residues. V lost 0 bases, J lost 6 bases, and 6 bases stayed unmatched. CDR3 sequence reads: CASSEAGGQGAGQPQHF. The CDR3, as DNA: TGTGCCAGCAGTGAAGCTGGGGGACAGGGGGCGGGTCAGCCCCAGCATTTT. Full variable domain (remainder filled in from reference TRBV2 and TRBJ1-5): EPEVTQTPSHQVTQMGQEVILRCVPISNHLYFYWYRQILGQKVEFLVSFYNNEISEKSEIFDDQFSVERPDGSNFTLKIRSTKLEDSAMYFCASSEAGGQGAGQPQHFGDGTRLSIL.

The CDR3 protein is CASSLDSSTEAFF. The CDR3 coding sequence is TGTGCCAGCAGCTTAGATTCCTCTACTGAAGCTTTCTTT. The chain has TRBV7-9 and TRBJ1-1; D unresolved. The ends were cut back, 1 base at V and 5 bases at J, with 8 bases in the middle. There are 13 residues in the CDR3. The V gene's germline CDR1 is SEHNR and CDR2 FQNEAQ (reference sequence).

This sequence joins TRBV24-1 and TRBJ2-5; tentatively, D is TRBD2 (6 bases). The V end lost 3 bases, the J end lost 3 bases, and 10 bases lay between the germline ends. Germline V gene data show CDR1 as KGHDR and CDR2 as SFDVKD. The CDR3 runs to 14 residues. As DNA, the CDR3 is TGTGCCACCAGTGATATAGGGGAGGAAGAGACCCAGTACTTC. As protein: CATSDIGEEETQYF.

V gene TRBV6-5 combines with J gene TRBJ2-7, with 8 bases aligning to TRBD1. J gave up 4 bases and V 11 bases, and 7 bases lay outside the gene matches. CDR1 is MNHEY, CDR2 SVGAGI, per germline. This CDR3 contains 12 residues. For the CDR3, the DNA is TGTGCCGTCCAGGGGGCTGGGTACGAGCAGTACTTC. Residues: CAVQGAGYEQYF.

The chain carries TRBV9 and TRBJ2-1; perhaps TRBD2 as D (5 bases). The CDR3 is made up of 13 amino acids. Germline CDR1 and CDR2: SGDLS and YYNGEE. V lost 2 bases to trimming and J lost 5 bases, with 8 bases between them. The chain's CDR3 is CASSVRADNEQFF. The CDR3 nucleotides read TGTGCCAGCAGCGTCCGAGCGGACAATGAGCAGTTCTTC.

The CDR3 DNA is TGTGCCAGCAGCAAAGGAGTAGGGGGTGGCTACACCTTC. It translates to CASSKGVGGGYTF. This sequence joins TRBV21-1 and TRBJ1-2; TRBD1 is the table's D call, not checked against the DNA. TRBV21-1 is annotated as a pseudogene. CDR3 length: 13 residues.

The chain combines TRBV28 with TRBJ2-7; 7 bases fit TRBD2. Trimming cost V 5 bases and J 4 bases; bases outside gene matches: 11. The germline CDR1 and CDR2 sequences are MDHEN and SYDVKM. The CDR3 sequence is 15 residues long. The CDR3 DNA reads as TGTGCCAGCAGTCCCCTTGGACTAGTGGGGTACGAGCAGTACGTC. Its translation is CASSPLGLVGYEQYV.

V usage is TRBV7-2 and J usage is TRBJ2-4; 10 bases agree with TRBD2. V was pared by 8 bases and J by 1 base, with 8 bases of the junction left unmatched. Germline CDR1 is SGHTA and CDR2 is FQGNSA. The CDR3 loop spans 16 amino acids. CDR3 protein: CASQPVAGGAKNIQYF. The CDR3 coding sequence is TGTGCCAGCCAGCCAGTAGCGGGAGGCGCCAAAAACATTCAGTACTTC.

The chain uses TRBV2 and TRBJ2-5; tentative D call: TRBD1 (5 bases). The CDR3 length is 14 residues. The V end lost 4 bases, the J end lost 3 bases, and 12 bases lay between the germline ends. The germline gives CDR1 SNHLY, CDR2 FYNNEI. CDR3 loop: CASSGSWGEETQYF. CDR3 DNA: TGTGCCAGCAGTGGTAGTTGGGGCGAAGAGACCCAGTACTTC.

This chain links TRBV6-1 with TRBJ2-4; no firm D call. This CDR3 contains 11 residues. Trimming took 2 bases from V and 9 from J, leaving 5 bases between them. The germline CDR1 and CDR2 sequences are MNHNS and SASEGT. CDR3 bases: TGTGCCAGCAGTGAAACGAGCATTCAGTACTTC. Amino acid sequence: CASSETSIQYF.

This clone has more than one count but fewer than ten. This chain uses TRBV2 with TRBJ2-3; the D gene is possibly TRBD2 (5 bases). There are 16 residues in the CDR3. Per germline, CDR1 SNHLY and CDR2 FYNNEI. The ends were cut back, 6 bases at V and 1 base at J, with 17 bases in the middle. Here the CDR3 reads CASSLTLSARTDTQYF. In DNA form, the CDR3 reads TGTGCCAGCAGCCTAACGCTTAGCGCTCGCACAGATACGCAGTATTTT.

This CDR3 is CASSPRQGAATGELFF. The CDR3 nucleotides are TGTGCCAGCAGCCCTCGACAGGGGGCGGCCACCGGGGAGCTGTTTTTT. The chain employs TRBV7-3 and TRBJ2-2; 10 nucleotides line up with TRBD1. The CDR3 consists of 16 residues. Germline CDR1 is SGHTA and CDR2 is FQGTGA. V lost 5 bases and J lost 4; bases outside the gene matches: 7.

The chain recombines TRBV6-5 with TRBJ2-5, with 7 bases matching TRBD2. J gave up 4 bases and V 8 bases, and 7 bases lay outside the gene matches. Germline V gives CDR1 MNHEY, CDR2 SVGAGI. This CDR3 is built from 13 residues. The CDR3: CASLVAGGETQYF. The DNA for the CDR3 is TGTGCCAGCCTCGTAGCGGGTGGAGAGACCCAGTACTTC.

V usage is TRBV19 and J usage is TRBJ1-6; maybe TRBD1 (5 bases). The CDR3 has 14 amino acids. Germline V gives CDR1 LNHDA, CDR2 SQIVND (reference sequence). Trimming cost V 7 bases and J 10 bases, with 17 bases left between them. The DNA of the CDR3 is TGTGCCAGTAAGTGGAGGGAGGGGAACTCACCCCTCCACTTT. This encodes CASKWREGNSPLHF.

The chain employs TRBV11-2 and TRBJ1-2; D possibly corresponds to TRBD1 (5 bases). Trimming removed 4 bases at V and 4 bases at J, with 10 bases between. CDR1 and CDR2 (germline): SGHAT, FQNNGV. The CDR3 is made up of 13 amino acids. CDR3 in DNA: TGTGCCAGCAGCTCCTACAGGAGCTATGGCTACACCTTC. It is translated as CASSSYRSYGYTF.

V usage is TRBV6-2 or TRBV6-3 and J usage is TRBJ2-7, with 8 bases lining up with TRBD2. The CDR3 runs to 17 residues. Germline CDR1 is MNHEY and CDR2 is SVGEGT. With 4 bases clipped from V and 2 bases from J, the junction kept 13 bases outside the gene matches. This chain's CDR3 is CASSSSKSGGWTYEQYF. CDR3 nucleotide sequence: TGTGCCAGCAGTTCAAGCAAGAGCGGGGGCTGGACCTACGAGCAGTACTTC.

Concerning this clone itself: A junction end diverges from the germline sequence, so it may reflect a read error. The V gene is TRBV5-6, the J gene TRBJ1-1; D may be TRBD1 (6 bases). The CDR3 runs 15 residues. Germline assignment: CDR1 SGHDT and CDR2 YYEEEE. CDR3 protein: CARSWGGGGPLKAFF. CDR3 coding DNA: TGTGCCCGCAGCTGGGGGGGCGGGGGGCCATTGAAAGCTTTCTTT.

The chain combines TRBV11-3 with TRBJ1-2; 7 bases match TRBD1. This CDR3 has 15 residues. Trimming at V came to 0 bases and at J to 8 bases, leaving 9 bases not matched to a gene. CDR1 SGHNT and CDR2 YENEEA come from the germline V gene. The chain's CDR3 is CASSLDTQGIWGYTF. The CDR3 DNA reads as TGTGCCAGCAGCTTAGATACACAGGGGATTTGGGGCTACACCTTC.

The chain employs TRBV13 and TRBJ1-1; D not certain. This CDR3 is built from 14 residues. Trimming stripped 0 bases from V and 5 bases from J, with 10 bases between. Looked up from germline, CDR1 is PRHDT and CDR2 is FYEKMQ (reference sequence). The CDR3 loop is CASSLGTPNTEAFF. The CDR3 DNA is TGTGCCAGCAGCTTAGGGACACCTAATACTGAAGCTTTCTTT.